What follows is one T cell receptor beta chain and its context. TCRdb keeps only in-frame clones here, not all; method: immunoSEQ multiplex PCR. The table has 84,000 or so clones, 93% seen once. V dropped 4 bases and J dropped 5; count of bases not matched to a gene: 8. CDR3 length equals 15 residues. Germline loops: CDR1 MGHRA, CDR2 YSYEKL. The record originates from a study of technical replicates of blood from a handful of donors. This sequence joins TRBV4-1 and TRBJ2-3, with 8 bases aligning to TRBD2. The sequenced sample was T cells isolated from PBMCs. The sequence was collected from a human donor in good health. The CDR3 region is CASSLIGLAGDTQYF. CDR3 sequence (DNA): TGCGCCAGCAGCCTTATCGGGCTAGCGGGAGATACGCAGTATTTT.